This T cell receptor (beta chain) was obtained from a study of lymphopenia after photon versus proton radiotherapy. The study, taken as a whole, reports: Better survival with proton therapy was suggested as possible, not demonstrated. Relative stability marked proton patients; photon patients lost diversity and naive cells. A bigger post-nadir fall in TCR diversity correlated inversely with survival time in deceased patients. Oligoclonal CD8+ Temra expansion after nadir drove photon patients' diversity drop.

Comment on this clone: The antigen remains unidentified.

The CDR3 sequence is 17 residues long. CDR1 is SGHNT and CDR2 is YYREEE in the germline V gene (reference sequence). With 3 bases removed from V and 1 base from J, the gap between germline ends came to 14 bases. Clones were sequenced by immunoSEQ multiplex PCR, and TCRdb holds only the in-frame ones, with some missing. The repertoire holds tens of thousands of clones, with nearly 95% as singletons. Sequenced material: peripheral blood, taken from a patient treated with photon-based radiotherapy. The sequence was obtained from a woman aged 45-60 years with cholangiocarcinoma. The chain links TRBV5-4 to TRBJ2-6; D is perhaps TRBD1 (5 bases). In DNA, the CDR3 is TGTGCCAGCAGCTATGATACACCAGGGTCTGGGGCCAACGTCCTGACTTTC. It yields the protein CASSYDTPGSGANVLTF.